The present TCR beta chain was sequenced within a study of cytomegalovirus exposure and HLA in healthy donors. A word on this clone: Its antigen remains unidentified.

Primers: 60 Vbeta forward and 13 Jbeta reverse. Produced via immunoSEQ multiplex PCR; TCRdb's table is partial and in-frame only. This sample has roughly 120,000 clones, with 75% to 90% found just once. Whole-study results and caveats: Whilst most TCR sequences proved rare, a subset of public TCRs occurred across many donors.

Germline V gene data show CDR1 as SGHTS and CDR2 as YDEGEE. CDR3 length: 13 amino acids. Trimming took 0 bases from V and 10 from J, leaving 11 bases between them. The TCR comes from a man aged 40-49 years in good health and CMV-seronegative. Sample: PBMCs. The chain has TRBV5-8 and TRBJ2-1; D is possibly TRBD2 (6 bases). The CDR3 protein is CASSLVRGREQFF. CDR3 nucleotide sequence: TGTGCCAGCAGCTTGGTACGGGGGAGGGAGCAGTTCTTC.